The 14 T cell receptor beta chains below were found in one sample sequenced in a study of spatial heterogeneity in lung cancer. As for time point: sample taken at primary tumor resection. Researchers sequenced whole RNA taken from tumor, nontumor lung or frozen PBMC without sorting. TCRdb called the 5' RACE reads again in MiXCR, with one record for every CDR3 protein. The table has roughly 5,100 distinct CDR3 sequences, approximately 28% seen once. This specimen was PBMCs, taken at surgery. These receptor sequences come from a male donor with early-stage non-small cell lung cancer.

This clonotype is categorized as medium-sized. The chain joins TRBV27 to TRBJ1-1, with D possibly matching TRBD1 (5 bases). The CDR3 totals 13 residues. V shed 4 bases and J shed 3 bases, with 9 bases lying between them. Germline assignment: CDR1 MNHEY and CDR2 SMNVEV (reference sequence). CDR3 amino acids: CASSYRTYTEAFF. For the CDR3, the DNA is TGTGCCAGCAGTTACAGGACATACACTGAAGCTTTCTTT.

CDR3 protein: CASSFDRDPYNEQFF. As DNA, the CDR3 is TGTGCCAGCAGTTTTGACAGGGACCCCTACAATGAGCAGTTCTTC. J is TRBJ2-1 and V is TRBV28; 7 bases map to TRBD1. V shed 3 bases and J 2 bases; nucleotides not matched to a gene: 4. CDR1 and CDR2 (germline): MDHEN, SYDVKM. CDR3 length: 15 amino acids.

Within the sample, this clonotype is medium-sized. The chain joins TRBV9 to TRBJ2-1; D may correspond to TRBD1 or TRBD2 (5 bases each). The V gene's germline CDR1 is SGDLS and CDR2 YYNGEE. This CDR3 is built from 16 residues. Trimming removed 2 bases from V and 3 bases from J, with 15 bases in between. The CDR3 DNA reads as TGTGCCAGCAGCGTTCGGGGTTGGGGCGGCTACAATGAGCAGTTCTTC. It encodes CASSVRGWGGYNEQFF.

This clonotype was detected ten times or more. The CDR3 sequence: CASSHPGTSGTYEQYF. DNA of the CDR3: TGTGCCAGCAGCCATCCCGGGACTAGCGGAACCTACGAGCAGTACTTC. The rearrangement joins TRBV3-1 to TRBJ2-7; TRBD2 agrees at 11 bases. The CDR3 sequence is 16 residues long. V shed 3 bases, J shed 2 bases, and the junction held 6 bases outside the gene matches. Germline CDR1 reads LGHDT; CDR2 reads YNNKEL (reference sequence).

By frequency in the sample, this clonotype is medium-sized (0.01 to 0.1%). The chain combines TRBV19 with TRBJ2-2; TRBD1 or TRBD2 may be the D gene (5 bases each). Per germline, CDR1 LNHDA and CDR2 SQIVND (reference sequence). This CDR3 comprises 12 residues. Trimming pared 9 bases from V and 4 bases from J, leaving 9 bases between. The CDR3 spells CASGTFTGELFF. The CDR3, as DNA: TGTGCCAGCGGGACCTTCACCGGGGAGCTGTTTTTT.

The CDR3 spells CASNIGGAHTDEQFF. The CDR3 DNA follows: TGTGCCAGTAATATTGGTGGGGCCCACACTGATGAGCAGTTCTTC. The gene calls are TRBV19 and TRBJ2-1; tentative D call: TRBD1 (5 bases). The V and J ends lost 7 bases and 8 bases respectively, with 21 bases between them. CDR3 length: 15 residues. CDR1 is LNHDA, CDR2 SQIVND, per germline (reference sequence).

This clonotype is deemed medium-sized. V gene TRBV29-1 combines with J gene TRBJ2-7; 8 nucleotides align to TRBD2. Germline trimming cut 2 bases from V and 3 bases from J; bases unmatched to any gene: 9. The CDR3 extends over 15 amino acids. Germline V gives CDR1 SQVTM, CDR2 ANQGSEA. The CDR3 protein is CSVESASGFNYEQYF. In nucleotides, the CDR3 is TGCAGCGTTGAATCGGCTAGCGGGTTCAACTACGAGCAGTACTTC.

This rearrangement joins TRBV30 to TRBJ2-2, with D uncertain. CDR1 and CDR2 from the germline V gene are GTSNPN and SVGIG (reference sequence). Trimming pared 0 bases from V and 2 bases from J, leaving 7 bases between. The CDR3 covers 14 residues. The CDR3 spells CAWSVMLNTGELFF. DNA for the CDR3: TGTGCCTGGAGTGTAATGCTAAACACCGGGGAGCTGTTTTTT.

This clonotype is medium-sized (0.01 to 0.1%) within its sample. V gene TRBV6-6 combines with J gene TRBJ1-6; D call uncertain. The germline gives CDR1 MNHNY, CDR2 SVGAGI (reference sequence). CDR3 length: 15 residues. The ends were cut back, 2 bases at V and 9 bases at J, with 14 bases in the middle. For the CDR3, the DNA is TGTGCCAGCAGTTACCGGAAGGAGACGGGTTCACCCCTCCACTTT. Translation: CASSYRKETGSPLHF.

This clonotype showed up many times. The junction does not match germline at one end; this may be a read error. The rearrangement links TRBV2 to TRBJ2-7; D may be TRBD2 (6 bases). The CDR3 runs 12 residues. From germline, CDR1 is SNHLY and CDR2 FYNNEI. Here the CDR3 DNA reads TGTGCCAGCAGTGACCGGGACTTGGTCTTAAACTTC. Translation: CASSDRDLVLNF.

In its sample, this clonotype was seen many times. The V call is TRBV29-1, the J call TRBJ2-7; 9 bases agree with TRBD2. In germline, CDR1 is SQVTM, CDR2 ANQGSEA. Trimming removed 7 bases from V and 4 bases from J; junction bases left unmatched: 8. CDR3 length: 13 amino acids. CDR3 region: CSAAGGRGYEQYF. CDR3 bases: TGCAGCGCAGCGGGGGGCAGGGGATACGAGCAGTACTTC.

This clonotype was seen at least ten times. V and J are TRBV20-1 and TRBJ2-1, with 8 bases identical to TRBD2. The CDR3 consists of 16 residues. From germline, CDR1 is DFQATT and CDR2 SNEGSKA (reference sequence). V lost 0 bases to trimming and J lost 8 bases; unmatched junction nucleotides: 12. This chain's CDR3 is CSARDLQAGAWDEQFF. CDR3 bases: TGCAGTGCTAGAGATCTTCAAGCGGGAGCTTGGGATGAGCAGTTCTTC.

Relative to its sample, this clonotype is medium-sized (0.01 to 0.1%). The rearrangement links TRBV7-2 to TRBJ1-2; D uncertain. V dropped 10 bases and J dropped 7 bases, with 10 bases sitting between them. This CDR3 spans 10 amino acids. Germline CDR1 reads SGHTA; CDR2 reads FQGNSA. In nucleotides, the CDR3 is TGTGCCACATACGGGCTTGGCTACACCTTC. Translation: CATYGLGYTF.

This clonotype is medium-sized (0.01 to 0.1%) by share. The rearrangement links TRBV7-9 to TRBJ1-1; D may be TRBD1 (5 bases). This CDR3 contains 11 residues. Trimming shortened V by 8 bases and J by 5 bases, and 9 bases separated the two germline ends. The V gene's germline CDR1 is SEHNR and CDR2 FQNEAQ (reference sequence). CDR3 sequence reads: CASEGDTEAFF. The CDR3 DNA is TGTGCCAGCGAAGGGGATACTGAAGCTTTCTTT.